This T cell receptor (beta chain) was found in a study of cytomegalovirus exposure and HLA in healthy donors. Overall study context: A prior analysis found 95 million to 140 million unique TCR beta sequences from around 190 million T cells. Study observations and caveats: Researchers left out some V segments, among them TRBV6-2 and TRBV6-3, as indistinguishable. A missense DCLRE1C variant was associated with V- and J-gene trimming of TCR beta chains in a later analysis, and an independent cohort replicated the association.

PCR was performed using 60 Vbeta and 13 Jbeta primers. This table comes from immunoSEQ multiplex PCR, and its TCRdb copy is limited to in-frame clones, with some not included. The sample has 220,000 or so clones, approximately 82% seen once; the top ten hold about 3.8%. This CDR3 has 12 residues. Germline V gene data show CDR1 as SGHTA and CDR2 as FQGNSA. Worth noting for this clone: The antigen is undetermined. Sequence at one end of the junction differs from germline and may be a read error.

The V call is TRBV7-2, the J call TRBJ2-7; a weak D match, TRBD1 (7 bases). Sequencing used PBMCs. This receptor was obtained from a male donor in good health and CMV-seronegative. The CDR3 spells CASSKARGTVIF. CDR3 nucleotide sequence: TGTGCCAGCAGCAAAGCCCGGGGGACAGTGATCTTC.